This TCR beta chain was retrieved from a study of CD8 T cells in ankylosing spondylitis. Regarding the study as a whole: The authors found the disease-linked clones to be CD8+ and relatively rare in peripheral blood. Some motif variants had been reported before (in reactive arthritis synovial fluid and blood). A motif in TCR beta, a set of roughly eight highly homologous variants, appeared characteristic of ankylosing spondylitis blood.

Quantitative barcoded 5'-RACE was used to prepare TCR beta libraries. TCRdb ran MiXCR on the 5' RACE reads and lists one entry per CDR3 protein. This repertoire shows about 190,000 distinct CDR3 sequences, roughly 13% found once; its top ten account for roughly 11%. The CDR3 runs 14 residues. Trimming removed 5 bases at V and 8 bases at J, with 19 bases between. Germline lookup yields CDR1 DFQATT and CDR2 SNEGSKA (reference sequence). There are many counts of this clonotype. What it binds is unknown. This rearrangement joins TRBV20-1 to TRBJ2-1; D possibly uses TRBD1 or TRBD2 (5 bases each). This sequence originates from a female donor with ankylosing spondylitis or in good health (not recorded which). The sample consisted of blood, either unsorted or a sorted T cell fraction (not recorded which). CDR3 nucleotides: TGCAGTGCTCGCTACGGGACCGACTTACATGAGCAGTTCTTC. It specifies CSARYGTDLHEQFF.